This TCR beta chain was profiled in a study of T cell responses to AZD1222 COVID-19 vaccine. Study-wide results and limits: Spike was spanned by vaccine-associated CD4 TCRs, which were dominant at 160-218 and 743-854.

V was clipped by 5 bases and J by 15 bases; unmatched bases: 5. The CDR3 is made up of 13 amino acids. Germline loops: CDR1 SEHNR, CDR2 FQNEAQ (reference sequence). Libraries were prepared by immunoSEQ multiplex PCR; TCRdb keeps only in-frame clonotypes and omits some of them. This sample yields more than 75,000 clones, of which 89% are seen a single time; roughly 1.7% belongs to the top ten. About this clone: No antigen is known for it.

The sample consisted of peripheral blood, taken on day 0 of AZD1222 vaccination. The source is an adult in good health. V is TRBV7-9 and J is TRBJ2-1, with 15 nucleotides matching TRBD2. In nucleotides, the CDR3 is TGTGCCAGCAGCCCGGGACTAGCGGGGGGTTCGTTCTTC. Translated, it gives CASSPGLAGGSFF. Looking up the rest from reference TRBV7-9 and TRBJ2-1 gives the full variable domain: DTGVSQNPRHKITKRGQNVTFRCDPISEHNRLYWYRQTLGQGPEFLTYFQNEAQLEKSRLLSDRFSAERPKGSFSTLEIQRTEQGDSAMYLCASSPGLAGGSFFGPGTRLTVL.